A selection of T cell receptor beta chains follows, all from one sample in a study of T cell repertoires in cytomegalovirus infection. No antigen is known for these receptors. One entry per CDR3 protein results from TCRdb running MiXCR on the reads. Of under 300,000 distinct CDR3 sequences in the sample, approximately 22% were seen once. The input for sequencing was cultured PBMCs, taken from culture after CMV antigen stimulation. Every receptor here comes from a human donor in good health (CMV status not recorded). Some clones in this sample may be carry-over from other donors' samples. Both conserved end residues are part of each CDR3. The D gene is left open where the match is weak. A row's size may be missing; if present it is once, few, many or a size class.

>-|TRBV6-1|-|TRBJ2-7
CASSSGPRYEQNF
TGTGCCAGCAGTTCCGGGCCTCGCTACGAGCAGAACTTC
>few|TRBV30|-|TRBJ2-7
CAWSVGGQNEQYF
TGTGCCTGGAGTGTCGGGGGGCAAAACGAGCAGTACTTC
>many|TRBV12-3/TRBV12-4|-|TRBJ2-3
CASSLANRDTQYF
TGTGCCAGCAGTTTAGCGAATAGGGATACGCAGTATTTT
>few|TRBV6-2/TRBV6-3|TRBD1|TRBJ1-5
CASTPGGRGRNQPQHF
TGTGCCAGCACCCCCGGCGGTAGGGGGCGCAATCAGCCCCAGCATTTT
>-|TRBV7-2|TRBD2|TRBJ2-4
CASSFSGLAKNIQYF
TGTGCCAGCAGCTTTAGCGGGCTAGCCAAAAACATTCAGTACTTC
>medium-sized|TRBV7-2|TRBD1|TRBJ1-1
CASSPQGDAFF
TGTGCCAGCAGCCCCCAGGGGGACGCTTTCTTT
>many|TRBV7-2|-|TRBJ1-5
CASSRDDYQPQHF
TGTGCCAGCAGTCGAGACGATTATCAGCCCCAGCATTTT
>few|TRBV5-6|TRBD2|TRBJ2-3
CAHSAAGADTQYF
TGTGCTCACAGCGCGGCGGGGGCAGATACGCAGTATTTT
>-|TRBV11-2|-|TRBJ2-2
CASSRFRASNTGELFF
TGTGCCAGCAGCCGTTTCAGGGCTTCGAACACCGGGGAGCTGTTTTTT
>-|TRBV7-9|-|TRBJ1-2
CASSPFGGGGYTF
TGTGCCAGCAGCCCCTTCGGAGGCGGTGGCTACACCTTC
>-|TRBV4-2|TRBD2|TRBJ2-1
CASSQDSSSGGNNEQFF
TGTGCCAGCAGCCAAGATTCCTCTAGCGGGGGAAACAATGAGCAGTTCTTC
>many|TRBV20-1|TRBD2|TRBJ2-3
CSAGGGDYGGDTQYF
TGCAGTGCCGGGGGGGGAGATTATGGGGGCGATACGCAGTATTTT
>-|TRBV24-1|-|TRBJ2-5
CATSDRTDLSQETQYF
TGTGCCACCAGTGATCGGACGGACCTTAGCCAAGAGACCCAGTACTTC
>-|TRBV27|-|TRBJ2-5
CASSLFAGRYQETQYF
TGTGCCAGCAGTTTATTCGCGGGACGGTACCAAGAGACCCAGTACTTC
>-|TRBV20-1|-|TRBJ2-5
CSAIDAIETQYF
TGCAGTGCAATCGACGCTATAGAGACCCAGTACTTC
>few|TRBV19|-|TRBJ1-2
CASSAMTVLKGYTF
TGTGCCAGTAGTGCCATGACAGTGTTGAAGGGCTACACCTTC
>-|TRBV20-1|TRBD1|TRBJ1-4
CSATPGQGFQREKLFF
TGCAGTGCTACCCCGGGACAGGGATTTCAACGCGAAAAACTGTTTTTT
>few|TRBV19|-|TRBJ1-2
CASSREEAAGRGYTF
TGTGCCAGTAGTAGAGAAGAAGCGGCAGGCCGTGGCTACACCTTC
>few|TRBV2|-|TRBJ1-4
CASSFENHRDGLEKLFF
TGTGCCAGCAGTTTCGAAAACCACCGGGACGGACTTGAAAAACTGTTTTTT
>-|TRBV7-9|TRBD1|TRBJ2-1
CASSQTGSGQFF
TGTGCCAGCAGCCAGACAGGGTCTGGGCAGTTCTTC
>few|TRBV6-2/TRBV6-3|-|TRBJ2-7
CASSRLSVPDYEQYF
TGTGCCAGCAGCCGTCTTAGCGTACCGGACTACGAGCAGTACTTC
>-|TRBV19|-|TRBJ2-7
CASSMFGVNGEQYF
TGTGCCAGTAGTATGTTCGGGGTGAACGGCGAGCAGTACTTC
>-|TRBV5-1|TRBD2|TRBJ2-5
CASSGGLAVQETQYF
TGCGCCAGCAGCGGGGGACTAGCGGTCCAAGAGACCCAGTACTTC
>few|TRBV7-3|-|TRBJ2-3
CASSSTASVGPSTDTQYF
TGTGCCAGCAGCTCCACCGCCAGCGTGGGACCCAGCACAGATACGCAGTATTTT
>few|TRBV25-1|-|TRBJ1-2
CASSETDNYGYTF
TGTGCCAGCAGCGAGACAGATAACTATGGCTACACCTTC
>-|TRBV29-1|-|TRBJ1-2
CSVENQGYGYTF
TGCAGCGTTGAGAATCAGGGTTATGGCTACACCTTC
>many|TRBV7-2|-|TRBJ1-5
CASSTRAPSGNQPQHF
TGTGCCAGCAGCACCCGGGCCCCAAGTGGCAATCAGCCCCAGCATTTT
>few|TRBV7-2|TRBD2|TRBJ2-7
CASSSQAGDSYEQYF
TGTGCCAGCAGCTCCCAAGCGGGAGATTCCTACGAGCAGTACTTC
>few|TRBV4-1|TRBD2|TRBJ2-5
CASSQDPGLAGQETQYF
TGCGCCAGCAGCCAAGATCCAGGACTAGCGGGGCAAGAGACCCAGTACTTC
>-|TRBV5-4|TRBD1|TRBJ2-1
CASSLFETGVYNEQFF
TGTGCCAGCAGCTTGTTTGAGACAGGGGTTTACAATGAGCAGTTCTTC
>-|TRBV9|TRBD1|TRBJ2-1
CASSTGGTGDWDEQFF
TGTGCCAGCAGCACAGGGGGGACAGGGGATTGGGATGAGCAGTTCTTC
>-|TRBV6-6|TRBD1|TRBJ2-5
CASSYRVRGNQETQYF
TGTGCCAGCAGTTACAGGGTCAGGGGGAACCAAGAGACCCAGTACTTC
>-|TRBV7-9|TRBD2|TRBJ2-3
CASSLFWDYESTDTQYF
TGTGCCAGCAGCTTATTCTGGGACTACGAAAGCACAGATACGCAGTATTTT
>-|TRBV11-2|TRBD2|TRBJ2-2
CASSQMPGLAGVGTGELFF
TGTGCCAGCAGCCAAATGCCGGGACTAGCGGGAGTGGGCACCGGGGAGCTGTTTTTT
>many|TRBV7-2|-|TRBJ1-2
CASSLQIQYGYTF
TGTGCCAGCAGCTTGCAGATCCAGTATGGCTACACCTTC
>-|TRBV6-2/TRBV6-3|TRBD1|TRBJ2-1
CASSEPGQGGRQFF
TGTGCCAGCAGTGAGCCGGGACAGGGAGGTCGGCAGTTCTTC
>few|TRBV10-3|TRBD1|TRBJ1-1
CAITGTGRETEAFF
TGTGCCATCACCGGGACAGGGCGAGAAACTGAAGCTTTCTTT
>-|TRBV6-6|TRBD1|TRBJ2-5
CASRRAVLVGTEQETQYF
TGTGCCAGCCGACGAGCGGTCTTGGTGGGGACAGAACAAGAGACCCAGTACTTC
>many|TRBV4-1|-|TRBJ1-5
CASSQDTGGAYQPQHF
TGCGCCAGCAGCCAAGATACGGGGGGGGCCTATCAGCCCCAGCATTTT
>-|TRBV11-3|-|TRBJ2-1
CASSLVPSRGRESEQFF
TGTGCCAGCAGCTTAGTACCTTCTAGGGGGCGGGAGAGTGAGCAGTTCTTC
>many|TRBV4-3|-|TRBJ1-4
CASSQDGRAEKLFF
TGCGCCAGCAGCCAAGACGGCAGGGCTGAAAAACTGTTTTTT
>many|TRBV28|-|TRBJ2-7
CASTRPPYEQYF
TGTGCCAGCACAAGACCACCCTACGAGCAGTACTTC